This T cell receptor beta chain was captured by sequencing in a study of early T cells in non-severe SARS-CoV-2 infection. Trimming at V came to 3 bases and at J to 7 bases, leaving 7 bases not matched to a gene. Germline values: CDR1 GTSNPN, CDR2 SVGIG (reference sequence). CDR3 size: 16 residues. TCRdb re-called the 5' RACE reads through MiXCR, storing one row per CDR3 protein. The sample lists approximately 58,000 distinct CDR3 sequences, roughly 12% occurring once. This receptor was identified in an adult who was a healthcare worker with PCR-confirmed SARS-CoV-2 infection or an uninfected control (not recorded which). The J gene is TRBJ2-2, the V gene TRBV30; 14 bases agree with TRBD2. Material for sequencing was whole blood. The CDR3 region is CAWSTGLAGVIGELFF. DNA of the CDR3: TGTGCCTGGAGCACGGGACTAGCGGGAGTGATCGGGGAGCTGTTTTTT.